This T cell receptor (beta chain) was captured by sequencing in a study of OX40 agonist ivuxolimab in advanced cancers. Study context: Patients receiving dose escalation had hepatocellular carcinoma, melanoma, renal cell or head and neck cancer. With a range of roughly 20 to 80, age averaged approximately 55 years, and 75% to 90% were male. Study outcomes and limitations: Within 6 weeks, CD4+ and CD8+ blood T cells expanded clonally at 0.1 to 3.0 mg/kg.

The data were produced by immunoSEQ multiplex PCR, yet TCRdb's version contains in-frame clones alone and is incomplete. The table shows fewer than 50,000 clones, with about 80% occurring only once. With regard to this clone: Its antigen remains unidentified.

There are 12 residues in the CDR3. Trimming removed 3 bases from V and 0 bases from J, with 6 bases in between. Germline CDR1 is GTSNPN and CDR2 is SVGIG (reference sequence). Peripheral blood came from all dose cohorts at three timepoints. This chain uses TRBV30 with TRBJ2-7, with D hard to call. The TCR comes from an adult with an advanced solid tumor such as melanoma, head and neck, liver or kidney cancer. Sequencing was performed on CD4+ or CD8+ T cells sorted from blood, taken in a trial of the OX40 agonist ivuxolimab. The CDR3 DNA follows: TGTGCCTGGAGCATCAGCTCCTACGAGCAGTACTTC. This translates into CAWSISSYEQYF.